Following are 13 T cell receptor beta chains from one sample sequenced in a study of cytomegalovirus exposure and HLA in healthy donors. In the PCR, 60 Vbeta and 13 Jbeta primers were used. Here immunoSEQ multiplex PCR was the method, and the copy in TCRdb shows in-frame clones only, minus some. The repertoire holds about 140,000 clones, with 61% as singletons. Specimen: PBMCs. These receptors were collected from a male donor in good health and CMV-seronegative.

The chain couples TRBV5-3 to TRBJ2-5, with a tentative D call TRBD2 (5 bases). TRBV5-3 carries the ORF label, with uncertain function. The ends were cut back, 4 bases at V and 5 bases at J, with 9 bases in the middle. This CDR3 comprises 12 residues. The CDR3 is CARSHSGETQYF. Here the CDR3 DNA reads TGTGCCAGAAGCCATTCGGGGGAGACCCAGTACTTC.

This rearrangement joins TRBV4-1 to TRBJ2-3; D is perhaps TRBD2 (5 bases). The length of the CDR3 is 19 residues. CDR1 is MGHRA, CDR2 YSYEKL, per germline. V shed 0 bases and J shed 0 bases, with 19 bases lying between them. CDR3 bases: TGCGCCAGCAGCCAAGATCGAAGCGGATTTCGGACTAGCACAGATACGCAGTATTTT. Residues: CASSQDRSGFRTSTDTQYF.

V usage is TRBV30 and J usage is TRBJ1-1, with no clear D. V dropped 2 bases and J dropped 9 bases, with 16 bases sitting between them. Germline V lookup: CDR1 GTSNPN, CDR2 SVGIG (reference sequence). The CDR3 totals 13 residues. The CDR3 DNA reads TGTGCCTGGAGTTTCTTGGAGGGAGCAAAAGCTTTCTTT. Its translation: CAWSFLEGAKAFF.

This clone came up once. This chain uses TRBV30 with TRBJ1-1; weak D call: TRBD1 (5 bases). This CDR3 comprises 12 residues. V lost 2 bases, J lost 5 bases, and 9 bases lay in between. CDR1 GTSNPN and CDR2 SVGIG come from the germline V gene (reference sequence). This CDR3 is CAWSRGGTEAFF. The CDR3 DNA sequence: TGTGCCTGGAGTCGCGGGGGGACTGAAGCTTTCTTT.

The V and J genes are TRBV25-1 and TRBJ2-1, with 10 bases fitting TRBD1. V lost 6 bases to trimming and J lost 8 bases; unmatched junction nucleotides: 10. CDR3 length equals 15 residues. Per the germline V gene, CDR1 is MGHDK and CDR2 is SYGVNS. This CDR3 reads CASSDPGQGDYEQFF. The CDR3 DNA sequence: TGTGCCAGCAGCGACCCCGGACAGGGGGATTATGAGCAGTTCTTC.

This chain joins TRBV19 and TRBJ1-6; 9 nucleotides align to TRBD1. The length of the CDR3 is 17 residues. Germline CDR1 and CDR2: LNHDA and SQIVND (reference sequence). V dropped 4 bases and J dropped 0; count of bases not matched to a gene: 4. CDR3 loop: CASSSPDRGSYNSPLHF. DNA of the CDR3: TGTGCCAGTAGTAGTCCGGACAGGGGCTCCTATAATTCACCCCTCCACTTT.

This chain connects TRBV19 to TRBJ1-2; 9 nucleotides align to TRBD1. This CDR3 has 14 amino acids. The trim removed 5 bases at V and 8 bases at J, leaving 9 bases unmatched. Per germline, CDR1 LNHDA and CDR2 SQIVND (reference sequence). The CDR3 reads CASSSPGQGGGYTF. DNA for the CDR3: TGTGCCAGTAGTTCCCCGGGACAGGGTGGCGGCTACACCTTC.

The genes are TRBV11-2 and TRBJ1-2, with TRBD1 matching over 8 bases. The CDR3 sequence is 14 residues long. J was trimmed by 7 bases and V by 5 bases; bases with no gene match: 9. The germline V gene has CDR1 SGHAT and CDR2 FQNNGV. CDR3 loop: CASSPLTGVGGYTF. Here the CDR3 DNA reads TGTGCCAGCAGCCCTTTGACAGGGGTCGGTGGCTACACCTTC.

The chain employs TRBV2 and TRBJ2-5, with D unresolved. Trimming took off 5 bases at V and 0 bases at J, with 7 bases between the two ends. CDR1 is SNHLY and CDR2 is FYNNEI in the germline V gene. CDR3 length: 13 residues. This CDR3 reads CASSWQYQETQYF. The CDR3 bases are TGTGCCAGCAGTTGGCAGTACCAAGAGACCCAGTACTTC. Based on the CDR3 plus reference TRBV2 and TRBJ2-5, the full variable domain is EPEVTQTPSHQVTQMGQEVILRCVPISNHLYFYWYRQILGQKVEFLVSFYNNEISEKSEIFDDQFSVERPDGSNFTLKIRSTKLEDSAMYFCASSWQYQETQYFGPGTRLLVL.

The chain is built from TRBV6-5 and TRBJ2-5, with 9 bases aligning to TRBD2. V was pared by 3 bases and J by 2 bases, with 7 bases of the junction left unmatched. CDR3 length equals 16 residues. Germline lookup yields CDR1 MNHEY and CDR2 SVGAGI. The CDR3 DNA follows: TGTGCCAGCAGTTATGGGGCTAGCGGGGCTCAAGAGACCCAGTACTTC. This codes for CASSYGASGAQETQYF.

The chain carries TRBV28 and TRBJ2-1, with D possibly being TRBD2 (5 bases). The CDR3 is 11 amino acids. Germline lookup yields CDR1 MDHEN and CDR2 SYDVKM. Trimming removed 8 bases at V and 5 bases at J, with 7 bases between. The CDR3 loop is CASGRDNEQFF. The CDR3 DNA reads as TGTGCCAGCGGGCGGGACAATGAGCAGTTCTTC.

The chain is built from TRBV14 and TRBJ1-4, with D hard to call. The CDR3 covers 16 residues. Germline V CDR1 and CDR2: SGHDN, FVKESK. The V end was cut by 2 bases, the J end by 8 bases, with 18 bases between. The CDR3 here is CASSQTPLRWSEKLFF. CDR3 DNA: TGTGCCAGCAGCCAAACGCCACTCCGCTGGTCGGAAAAACTGTTTTTT.

This clone was counted only a few times. The V call is TRBV29-1, the J call TRBJ2-5, with D tentatively TRBD2 (5 bases). The CDR3 runs to 14 residues. Deletions cut 4 bases from V and 1 base from J, with 13 bases between. Germline V gene lookup returns CDR1 SQVTM and CDR2 ANQGSEA. CDR3: CSVVLAQSQETQYF. In nucleotides, the CDR3 is TGCAGCGTTGTCCTAGCCCAATCCCAAGAGACCCAGTACTTC.